Given below is one TCR beta chain in context. The antigen it binds to is not known. No per-base quality is available; no much larger clone lies one base away. CDR1 SGHNT and CDR2 YYREEE were looked up in the germline V gene (reference sequence). Inclusive of the bounding cysteine and phenylalanine, the CDR3 is 15 residues long. The CDR3 DNA has 45 bases and is translated from base 1. V trim: 0 bases; J trim: 5 bases; unmatched bases: 3. For sequencing of the TCRbeta CDR3 region, genomic DNA was extracted from the sorted cells. The immunoSEQ Assay was used to sequence the TCRbeta CDR3 regions. What TCRdb holds here is the immuneACCESS table cut down to in-frame rearrangements. Part of the clones is not present; checked against another copy, under half of the missing clones reflect an unresolved V gene, and the others are unexplained. The sample includes tens of thousands of clones, with approximately 91% observed a single time. The ten largest make up roughly 12% of the sample.

The data originate from a study of OX40 agonist ivuxolimab in advanced cancers. Study-level background: The costimulatory receptor OX40 (CD134) was targeted by ivuxolimab, a fully human IgG2 agonistic monoclonal antibody. The monotherapy dose-escalation portion (N ≈ 50 patients) of the phase I ivuxolimab trial is reported in the paper. The dose-escalation cohort was 82.7% male with a mean age of around 62 years, ranging from roughly 20 to 80. Intravenous ivuxolimab was administered to patients every 2 weeks at six dose levels: 0.01, 0.1, 0.3, 1.5, 3 and 10 mg/kg. Partial responses occurred in three dose-escalation patients: two with cutaneous melanoma and one with hepatocellular carcinoma. Peripheral TCRbeta sequencing was intended to test whether TCR sequence diversity was altered and clonal T-cell expansion was caused by ivuxolimab. Among the 52 dose-escalation patients, approximately 20 had hepatocellular carcinoma, around 15 melanoma, 9 renal cell carcinoma and 9 head and neck cancer. Prior anti-PD-1, anti-PD-L1 or anti-CTLA-4 therapy was permitted, and checkpoint inhibitors had been received by around 39% of dose-escalation patients. Overall study outcomes, separate from this receptor: Clonal expansion of both CD4+ and CD8+ blood T cells was observed from baseline to week 6 at doses 0.1 to 3.0 mg/kg. The antigen specificity of the clonally expanded peripheral T cells was not determined. In the 0.1-3.0 mg/kg groups, partial responders were among the patients with the lowest normalized peripheral clonal expansion, particularly in CD8+ T cells. Low levels of normalized T-cell clonal expansion were also seen in some nonresponding patients. After ivuxolimab, more expanded clones were found on average in CD8+ T cells than in CD4+ T cells.

Patients with autoimmune disease history or receiving systemic immunosuppression were excluded from the trial. Peripheral blood for TCR sequencing was collected from all dose cohorts at baseline, on cycle 4 day 1, and on cycle 7 day 1. The samples were taken from a phase I, first-in-human, multicenter, open-label dose-escalation trial of ivuxolimab. Adults with locally advanced or metastatic melanoma, renal cell, hepatocellular, or head and neck squamous cell carcinoma were enrolled in the trial. Before TCR sequencing, CD4+ and CD8+ T cells were separately sorted from peripheral blood. The chain is made from TRBV5-4 and TRBJ2-5; 11 junctional bases match TRBD1. This receptor was identified in an adult with an advanced solid tumor such as melanoma, head and neck, liver or kidney cancer. Here the sequenced sample was CD4+ or CD8+ T cells sorted from blood, taken in a trial of the OX40 agonist ivuxolimab. The DNA is TGTGCCAGCAGCTTGGGGACAGGGGGCGACGAGACCCAGTACTTC. Translated, this is CASSLGTGGDETQYF.